This record looks at one T cell receptor beta chain sequence and its context. Its antigen is unknown. A multiplex PCR was run with 60 Vbeta primers and 13 Jbeta primers. TCRdb's copy holds only in-frame clones and misses some; the assay was immunoSEQ multiplex PCR. This sample has 150,000 to 200,000 clones; under 80% occur once, and the top ten carry about 2.5%. The data were taken from a study of cytomegalovirus exposure and HLA in healthy donors. Looked up from germline, CDR1 is LNHDA and CDR2 is SQIVND (reference sequence). The CDR3 runs to 14 residues. The V and J ends lost 3 bases and 1 base respectively, with 6 bases between them. Study findings and constraints: In a later analysis, a missense DCLRE1C variant was linked to TCR beta V- and J-gene trimming. Indistinguishable V segments, including TRBV6-2 and TRBV6-3, were excluded. An analysis was carried out at a later point. It showed that HLA-associated TCR beta chains were more clonally expanded than equally common non-associated chains. The study designated 150 or so TCR beta chains cytomegalovirus-associated.

This sequence joins TRBV19 and TRBJ2-2; D not certain. Sequenced sample: PBMCs. This TCR came from a human donor in good health. The CDR3 DNA is TGTGCCAGTAGTATGCGACAGAACACCGGGGAGCTGTTTTTT. Translation: CASSMRQNTGELFF.